This TCR beta chain was found in a study of shared clonotypes between healthy human individuals. Turning to the study itself: The study enrolled two women and three men aged 18 to 49. The plates for each donor numbered three CD4 naive, three CD4 memory, two CD8 naive and one CD8 memory. Study-level results: Some clonotypes were shared by all four sorted-subset donors, while others were not shared. The non-shared ones had lower generation probabilities than the shared ones.

Several immunoSEQ plates held equal portions of the genomic DNA taken from each subset. Measured with immunoSEQ multiplex PCR; TCRdb has only the in-frame clones, and not every one. The sample has hundreds of thousands of clones, roughly 72% seen once. This clone has only a few counts. Antigen unknown. CDR1 is LNHDA, CDR2 SQIVND, per germline (reference sequence). This CDR3 contains 14 residues. With V trimmed by 2 bases and J by 3 bases, 3 bases remained unmatched. Sequencing was carried out using memory CD4+ T cells sorted from blood. As to subset: CD45RA-negative fraction. The genes are TRBV19 and TRBJ2-7, with 8 bases matching TRBD2. The receptor's source is a woman aged 25 to 39 in good health. CDR3 sequence (DNA): TGTGCCAGTAGTATACATAGCGGGAACTACGAGCAGTACTTC. This codes for CASSIHSGNYEQYF.